Described below is a single TCR beta chain sequence and its context. The antigen remains unidentified. The data belong to a study of cytomegalovirus exposure and HLA in healthy donors. J lost 5 bases, V lost 2 bases, and 5 bases had no gene match. From germline, CDR1 is SQVTM and CDR2 ANQGSEA. The CDR3 is 13 amino acids. PCR primers comprised 60 Vbeta and 13 Jbeta primers. This table comes from immunoSEQ multiplex PCR, and its TCRdb copy is limited to in-frame clones, with some not included. The sample's table shows tens of thousands of clones. Broader study findings: The authors later found HLA-associated TCR beta chains more clonally expanded than equally common others. The authors excluded some V segments, including TRBV6-2 and TRBV6-3, as indistinguishable.

This sequence joins TRBV29-1 and TRBJ1-1, with 7 bases aligning to TRBD1. Specimen: PBMCs. The TCR comes from a woman in her 30s in good health and CMV-seropositive. The CDR3 is CSVERQGGTEAFF. The CDR3 coding sequence is TGCAGCGTTGAAAGACAGGGTGGAACTGAAGCTTTCTTT.